A single sample is the source of the 32 T cell receptor beta chains below, sequenced in a study of shared clonotypes between healthy human individuals. Some clones are missing from TCRdb's copy, which holds only in-frame ones; the method was immunoSEQ multiplex PCR. The table includes some 500,000 clones, roughly 85% detected once. The sequenced sample was PBMCs. Source of these receptors: a woman aged 40 to 50 in good health. Some clones in this sample may be carry-over from other donors' samples.

The chain employs TRBV27 and TRBJ1-1, with a tentative D call TRBD1 (5 bases). Germline V gives CDR1 MNHEY, CDR2 SMNVEV (reference sequence). Trimming stripped 5 bases from V and 5 bases from J, with 12 bases between. The length of the CDR3 is 13 residues. The CDR3 region has the DNA TGTGCCAGCAGTCTCCAGGGAAGGACTGAAGCTTTCTTT. Its translation is CASSLQGRTEAFF.

V is TRBV7-9 and J is TRBJ2-5; 7 positions match TRBD1. Germline V gives CDR1 SEHNR, CDR2 FQNEAQ (reference sequence). Trimming took 8 bases from V and 1 from J; bases not matched to a gene: 10. CDR3 length: 15 residues. CDR3 in DNA: TGTGCCAGCGGTCCCGGGGACAGACCCCAAGAGACCCAGTACTTC. The encoded protein is CASGPGDRPQETQYF.

The chain combines TRBV7-2 with TRBJ2-1; tentative D call: TRBD1 (6 bases). This CDR3 has 12 residues. Germline CDR1 and CDR2: SGHTA and FQGNSA. Between the trimmed V and J ends, which lost 5 bases and 10 bases, there was a span of 12 bases. The CDR3 DNA is TGTGCCAGCAGCACCAGGGGATGGGAGCAGTTCTTC. Translating it yields CASSTRGWEQFF.

The V gene is TRBV2, the J gene TRBJ1-1, with a tentative D call TRBD1 (5 bases). In germline, CDR1 is SNHLY, CDR2 FYNNEI. The CDR3 has 14 amino acids. The ends were cut back, 5 bases at V and 5 bases at J, with 15 bases in the middle. CDR3 loop: CASSWLQGGTEAFF. The CDR3 region has the DNA TGTGCCAGCAGTTGGTTGCAGGGAGGGACTGAAGCTTTCTTT.

This sequence joins TRBV5-6 and TRBJ2-3; a weak D match, TRBD2 (6 bases). The CDR3 spans 14 residues. Germline V gene data show CDR1 as SGHDT and CDR2 as YYEEEE. With 4 bases removed from V and 4 bases from J, the gap between germline ends came to 13 bases. CDR3 DNA sequence: TGTGCCAGCAGCGCGTTCACGGGAGCAGATACGCAGTATTTT. This encodes CASSAFTGADTQYF.

This chain joins TRBV5-5 and TRBJ1-5; 7 bases fit TRBD1. Trimming cost V 0 bases and J 6 bases; bases outside gene matches: 6. The germline V gene has CDR1 SGHKS and CDR2 YYEKEE (reference sequence). The CDR3 is 15 residues long. DNA for the CDR3: TGTGCCAGCAGCTTGGGTTGGGACAGCCTTCAGCCCCAGCATTTT. Protein: CASSLGWDSLQPQHF.

V gene TRBV7-3 combines with J gene TRBJ2-1; 7 nucleotides match TRBD2. J gave up 9 bases and V 5 bases, and 10 bases lay outside the gene matches. The CDR3 sequence is 14 residues long. CDR1 and CDR2 (germline): SGHTA, FQGTGA. This CDR3 reads CASSERRESSEQFF. CDR3 nucleotide sequence: TGTGCCAGCAGCGAGCGGCGGGAGTCCAGTGAGCAGTTCTTC.

This clone was detected many times. The genes are TRBV4-2 and TRBJ2-3; 8 positions match TRBD2. The germline V gene has CDR1 LGHNA and CDR2 YNFKEQ. CDR3 length: 17 residues. Trimming took 0 bases from V and 7 from J; bases not matched to a gene: 12. In nucleotides, the CDR3 is TGTGCCAGCAGCCAAGAAGGAGCCTCGGGAGGGCTACATACGCAGTATTTT. This translates into CASSQEGASGGLHTQYF.

The chain employs TRBV10-2 and TRBJ1-2; D is possibly TRBD1 (5 bases). Looked up from germline, CDR1 is WSHSY and CDR2 is SAAADI. Deletions cut 0 bases from V and 7 bases from J, with 12 bases between. This CDR3 comprises 14 residues. The CDR3 region is CASSESAGGFGYTF. CDR3 bases: TGCGCCAGCAGTGAGTCCGCGGGGGGTTTTGGCTACACCTTC.

The V and J genes are TRBV5-6 and TRBJ2-7; D remains ambiguous. The CDR3 has 14 residues. Germline CDR1 is SGHDT and CDR2 is YYEEEE. V was shortened by 1 base and J by 1 base, with 9 bases between the two germline ends. The CDR3 DNA follows: TGTGCCAGCAGCTTGCTTGGCAGTTCCTACGAGCAGTACTTC. This encodes CASSLLGSSYEQYF. The complete variable domain, with remaining parts taken from reference TRBV5-6 and TRBJ2-7, reads DAGVTQSPTHLIKTRGQQVTLRCSPKSGHDTVSWYQQALGQGPQFIFQYYEEEERQRGNFPDRFSGHQFPNYSSELNVNALLLGDSALYLCASSLLGSSYEQYFGPGTRLTVT.

V usage is TRBV5-1 and J usage is TRBJ1-1, with TRBD1 matching 9 bases. Germline V gene sequence: CDR1 SGHRS, CDR2 YFSETQ. The V and J ends lost 1 base and 4 bases, in that order; junction bases with no gene match: 5. This CDR3 comprises 15 residues. This CDR3 is CASSLMGQGSTEAFF. Here the CDR3 DNA reads TGCGCCAGCAGCTTGATGGGACAGGGAAGCACTGAAGCTTTCTTT. Supplemented by reference TRBV5-1 and TRBJ1-1, the full variable domain reads KAGVTQTPRYLIKTRGQQVTLSCSPISGHRSVSWYQQTPGQGLQFLFEYFSETQRNKGNFPGRFSGRQFSNSRSEMNVSTLELGDSALYLCASSLMGQGSTEAFFGQGTRLTVV.

The rearrangement links TRBV6-6 to TRBJ1-1, with a weak D call TRBD1 (5 bases). Germline loops: CDR1 MNHNY, CDR2 SVGAGI (reference sequence). The CDR3 is made up of 14 amino acids. V was clipped by 7 bases and J by 4 bases, with 16 bases between them. The DNA for the CDR3 is TGTGCCAGCACCCTCTGGGGGTCAGGCACTGAAGCTTTCTTT. The encoded protein is CASTLWGSGTEAFF.

CDR3 amino acids: CASDFYNEQFF. DNA of the CDR3: TGTGCCAGCGACTTCTACAATGAGCAGTTCTTC. The chain carries TRBV7-9 and TRBJ2-1, with D hard to call. Germline CDR1 and CDR2: SEHNR and FQNEAQ (reference sequence). This CDR3 has 11 amino acids. V lost 8 bases and J 3 bases, leaving 5 bases between the germline ends.

This chain connects TRBV7-8 to TRBJ2-7, with D maybe TRBD1 (6 bases). V was trimmed by 5 bases and J by 0 bases, leaving 14 bases between them. Germline loops: CDR1 SGHVS, CDR2 FQNEAQ. This CDR3 is 15 amino acids long. In DNA form, the CDR3 reads TGTGCCAGCAGCCACAGGGACCATCTCTCCTACGAGCAGTACTTC. Amino acids: CASSHRDHLSYEQYF.

The table lists this clone with a few counts. V and J are TRBV7-6 and TRBJ2-5, with no clear D. V was trimmed by 5 bases and J by 4 bases, leaving 20 bases between them. CDR1 and CDR2 (germline): SGHVS, FNYEAQ. The CDR3 consists of 16 residues. CDR3 in amino acids: CASSPSVSFLRETQYF. DNA of the CDR3: TGTGCCAGCAGCCCATCGGTCTCTTTTCTAAGAGAGACCCAGTACTTC.

The gene calls are TRBV5-1 and TRBJ2-3, with TRBD1 identical over 10 bases. The J segment lost 1 base and the V segment lost 1 base, leaving 6 bases of the junction unmatched. The germline V gene encodes CDR1 SGHRS and CDR2 YFSETQ. CDR3 size: 17 residues. This CDR3 is CASSLRVGTGGTDTQYF. The CDR3 DNA reads as TGCGCCAGCAGCTTGCGTGTCGGGACAGGGGGCACAGATACGCAGTATTTT. The complete variable domain, with remaining parts taken from reference TRBV5-1 and TRBJ2-3, reads KAGVTQTPRYLIKTRGQQVTLSCSPISGHRSVSWYQQTPGQGLQFLFEYFSETQRNKGNFPGRFSGRQFSNSRSEMNVSTLELGDSALYLCASSLRVGTGGTDTQYFGPGTRLTVL.

The chain carries TRBV7-8 and TRBJ2-5; the D is unclear. CDR1 and CDR2 from the germline V gene are SGHVS and FQNEAQ. Trimming took off 1 base at V and 3 bases at J, with 12 bases between the two ends. The CDR3 is made up of 15 amino acids. The CDR3 DNA reads as TGTGCCAGCAGCTTAGGAGGCAGGCGCAAAGAGACCCAGTACTTC. Encoded protein: CASSLGGRRKETQYF.

The chain has TRBV30 and TRBJ1-4, with D possibly TRBD1 on 5 matching bases. Germline V gene sequence: CDR1 GTSNPN, CDR2 SVGIG (reference sequence). The CDR3 covers 14 residues. Trimming cost V 4 bases and J 4 bases, with 13 bases left between them. CDR3 DNA sequence: TGTGCCTGGAATCCAGGGTTGGGTAATGAAAAACTGTTTTTT. Its translation is CAWNPGLGNEKLFF.

The chain has TRBV28 and TRBJ1-2; D possibly corresponds to TRBD1 (6 bases). Germline V gene data show CDR1 as MDHEN and CDR2 as SYDVKM. V gave up 2 bases and J gave up 8 bases, with 18 bases separating them. This CDR3 has 15 residues. In nucleotides, the CDR3 is TGTGCCAGCAGTTTACAGGGGACGAGCCGTCGGGGCTACACCTTC. Translated: CASSLQGTSRRGYTF.

The chain links TRBV7-8 to TRBJ2-1, with 11 bases aligning to TRBD2. The trim removed 5 bases at V and 5 bases at J, leaving 2 bases unmatched. The CDR3 sequence is 14 residues long. Germline V gives CDR1 SGHVS, CDR2 FQNEAQ. The CDR3 spells CASSRGLADNEQFF. CDR3 coding DNA: TGTGCCAGCAGCAGGGGACTAGCGGACAATGAGCAGTTCTTC.

The chain employs TRBV5-4 and TRBJ2-1, with 7 bases identical to TRBD2. J gave up 7 bases and V 0 bases, and 4 bases lay outside the gene matches. The CDR3 sequence is 14 residues long. Looked up from germline, CDR1 is SGHNT and CDR2 is YYREEE (reference sequence). This chain's CDR3 is CASSLAGGSNEQFF. CDR3 DNA: TGTGCCAGCAGCTTGGCGGGAGGATCGAATGAGCAGTTCTTC.

The table lists this clone with a few counts. Additional DNA sequences in this sample encode the identical CDR3. The chain is built from TRBV2 and TRBJ2-2, with unresolved D. V lost 3 bases to trimming and J lost 5 bases, with 7 bases between them. Germline V gene data show CDR1 as SNHLY and CDR2 as FYNNEI. The CDR3 spans 13 residues. CDR3 bases: TGTGCCAGCAGTGATGATGCGACCGGGGAGCTGTTTTTT. Residues: CASSDDATGELFF.

The chain couples TRBV19 to TRBJ1-3; 7 bases line up with TRBD1. The ends lost 5 bases at V and 0 bases at J; junction bases unmatched: 4. The length of the CDR3 is 15 residues. Per the germline V gene, CDR1 is LNHDA and CDR2 is SQIVND (reference sequence). CDR3 sequence reads: CASSRRDSSGNTIYF. In DNA form, the CDR3 reads TGTGCCAGTAGTCGACGGGACAGCTCTGGAAACACCATATATTTT.

The chain has TRBV2 and TRBJ1-1; D is uncertain. This CDR3 has 13 residues. V was pared by 6 bases and J by 5 bases, with 13 bases between. Germline-derived CDR1 and CDR2 are SNHLY and FYNNEI. In nucleotides, the CDR3 is TGTGCCAGCAGGGGGTCCCCCGGTACTGAAGCTTTCTTT. This gives the protein CASRGSPGTEAFF.

This chain joins TRBV28 and TRBJ2-3, with TRBD2 matching 11 bases. Germline trimming cut 6 bases from V and 2 bases from J; bases unmatched to any gene: 4. Germline CDR1 is MDHEN and CDR2 is SYDVKM. This CDR3 comprises 15 residues. The CDR3 nucleotides read TGTGCCAGCAGCGATAGCGGGAGGGCCACAGATACGCAGTATTTT. It translates to CASSDSGRATDTQYF.

This clone was detected a few times. The chain employs TRBV6-1 and TRBJ1-5; the match to TRBD1 covers 9 bases. CDR3 size: 14 residues. CDR1 is MNHNS and CDR2 is SASEGT in the germline V gene. The J segment lost 4 bases and the V segment lost 6 bases, leaving 4 bases of the junction unmatched. The CDR3 protein is CASSETGGNQPQHF. The CDR3 DNA reads as TGTGCCAGCAGCGAGACAGGGGGAAATCAGCCCCAGCATTTT.

The chain has TRBV18 and TRBJ2-2; 7 nucleotides agree with TRBD2. The CDR3 contains 15 residues. V lost 2 bases, J lost 4 bases, and 4 bases stayed unmatched. Germline assignment: CDR1 KGHSH and CDR2 LQKENI. This chain's CDR3 is CASSPTSESTGELFF. The CDR3 DNA follows: TGTGCCAGCTCACCAACTAGCGAAAGCACCGGGGAGCTGTTTTTT.

The chain employs TRBV30 and TRBJ1-2; TRBD1 matches 7 bases. CDR1 is GTSNPN and CDR2 is SVGIG in the germline V gene (reference sequence). V lost 3 bases to trimming and J lost 6 bases; unmatched junction nucleotides: 4. The CDR3 runs to 12 residues. The CDR3 loop is CAWSGTADGYTF. For the CDR3, the DNA is TGTGCCTGGAGCGGGACAGCTGATGGCTACACCTTC.

On this clone: A clone one base away is much larger, so this may be a read error. The rearrangement links TRBV11-3 to TRBJ2-7, with D hard to call. Germline CDR1 is SGHNT and CDR2 is YENEEA. V was shortened by 3 bases and J by 1 base, with 13 bases between the two germline ends. The CDR3 consists of 15 residues. The CDR3 reads CASSFDATRSYEQYF. In DNA form, the CDR3 reads TGTGCCAGCAGCTTTGATGCTACCCGATCCTACGAGCAGTACTTC.

The chain uses TRBV4-3 and TRBJ2-3; D might be TRBD2 (6 bases). The CDR3 covers 16 residues. Germline V lookup: CDR1 LGHNA, CDR2 YSLEER. V was cut by 2 bases and J by 0 bases, with 12 bases left in between. The CDR3 DNA reads TGCGCCAGCAGCCAATACGGGACTCATAGCACAGATACGCAGTATTTT. Encoded protein: CASSQYGTHSTDTQYF.

The rearrangement links TRBV19 to TRBJ2-7; maybe TRBD1 (6 bases). Germline CDR1 is LNHDA and CDR2 is SQIVND (reference sequence). V was cut by 0 bases and J by 4 bases, with 16 bases left in between. This CDR3 has 16 amino acids. CDR3 region: CASSIDGDTRRYEQYF. The CDR3, as DNA: TGTGCCAGTAGTATAGATGGGGACACTAGAAGGTACGAGCAGTACTTC. The complete variable domain, with remaining parts taken from reference TRBV19 and TRBJ2-7, reads DGGITQSPKYLFRKEGQNVTLSCEQNLNHDAMYWYRQDPGQGLRLIYYSQIVNDFQKGDIAEGYSVSREKKESFPLTVTSAQKNPTAFYLCASSIDGDTRRYEQYFGPGTRLTVT.

The chain employs TRBV2 and TRBJ1-1, with D perhaps TRBD1 (5 bases). The V and J ends lost 7 bases and 4 bases respectively, with 16 bases between them. Germline CDR1 reads SNHLY; CDR2 reads FYNNEI. CDR3 length: 14 amino acids. The CDR3 DNA reads as TGTGCCAGCACCCTCAGGGAGGAGGGCACTGAAGCTTTCTTT. Its translation: CASTLREEGTEAFF.